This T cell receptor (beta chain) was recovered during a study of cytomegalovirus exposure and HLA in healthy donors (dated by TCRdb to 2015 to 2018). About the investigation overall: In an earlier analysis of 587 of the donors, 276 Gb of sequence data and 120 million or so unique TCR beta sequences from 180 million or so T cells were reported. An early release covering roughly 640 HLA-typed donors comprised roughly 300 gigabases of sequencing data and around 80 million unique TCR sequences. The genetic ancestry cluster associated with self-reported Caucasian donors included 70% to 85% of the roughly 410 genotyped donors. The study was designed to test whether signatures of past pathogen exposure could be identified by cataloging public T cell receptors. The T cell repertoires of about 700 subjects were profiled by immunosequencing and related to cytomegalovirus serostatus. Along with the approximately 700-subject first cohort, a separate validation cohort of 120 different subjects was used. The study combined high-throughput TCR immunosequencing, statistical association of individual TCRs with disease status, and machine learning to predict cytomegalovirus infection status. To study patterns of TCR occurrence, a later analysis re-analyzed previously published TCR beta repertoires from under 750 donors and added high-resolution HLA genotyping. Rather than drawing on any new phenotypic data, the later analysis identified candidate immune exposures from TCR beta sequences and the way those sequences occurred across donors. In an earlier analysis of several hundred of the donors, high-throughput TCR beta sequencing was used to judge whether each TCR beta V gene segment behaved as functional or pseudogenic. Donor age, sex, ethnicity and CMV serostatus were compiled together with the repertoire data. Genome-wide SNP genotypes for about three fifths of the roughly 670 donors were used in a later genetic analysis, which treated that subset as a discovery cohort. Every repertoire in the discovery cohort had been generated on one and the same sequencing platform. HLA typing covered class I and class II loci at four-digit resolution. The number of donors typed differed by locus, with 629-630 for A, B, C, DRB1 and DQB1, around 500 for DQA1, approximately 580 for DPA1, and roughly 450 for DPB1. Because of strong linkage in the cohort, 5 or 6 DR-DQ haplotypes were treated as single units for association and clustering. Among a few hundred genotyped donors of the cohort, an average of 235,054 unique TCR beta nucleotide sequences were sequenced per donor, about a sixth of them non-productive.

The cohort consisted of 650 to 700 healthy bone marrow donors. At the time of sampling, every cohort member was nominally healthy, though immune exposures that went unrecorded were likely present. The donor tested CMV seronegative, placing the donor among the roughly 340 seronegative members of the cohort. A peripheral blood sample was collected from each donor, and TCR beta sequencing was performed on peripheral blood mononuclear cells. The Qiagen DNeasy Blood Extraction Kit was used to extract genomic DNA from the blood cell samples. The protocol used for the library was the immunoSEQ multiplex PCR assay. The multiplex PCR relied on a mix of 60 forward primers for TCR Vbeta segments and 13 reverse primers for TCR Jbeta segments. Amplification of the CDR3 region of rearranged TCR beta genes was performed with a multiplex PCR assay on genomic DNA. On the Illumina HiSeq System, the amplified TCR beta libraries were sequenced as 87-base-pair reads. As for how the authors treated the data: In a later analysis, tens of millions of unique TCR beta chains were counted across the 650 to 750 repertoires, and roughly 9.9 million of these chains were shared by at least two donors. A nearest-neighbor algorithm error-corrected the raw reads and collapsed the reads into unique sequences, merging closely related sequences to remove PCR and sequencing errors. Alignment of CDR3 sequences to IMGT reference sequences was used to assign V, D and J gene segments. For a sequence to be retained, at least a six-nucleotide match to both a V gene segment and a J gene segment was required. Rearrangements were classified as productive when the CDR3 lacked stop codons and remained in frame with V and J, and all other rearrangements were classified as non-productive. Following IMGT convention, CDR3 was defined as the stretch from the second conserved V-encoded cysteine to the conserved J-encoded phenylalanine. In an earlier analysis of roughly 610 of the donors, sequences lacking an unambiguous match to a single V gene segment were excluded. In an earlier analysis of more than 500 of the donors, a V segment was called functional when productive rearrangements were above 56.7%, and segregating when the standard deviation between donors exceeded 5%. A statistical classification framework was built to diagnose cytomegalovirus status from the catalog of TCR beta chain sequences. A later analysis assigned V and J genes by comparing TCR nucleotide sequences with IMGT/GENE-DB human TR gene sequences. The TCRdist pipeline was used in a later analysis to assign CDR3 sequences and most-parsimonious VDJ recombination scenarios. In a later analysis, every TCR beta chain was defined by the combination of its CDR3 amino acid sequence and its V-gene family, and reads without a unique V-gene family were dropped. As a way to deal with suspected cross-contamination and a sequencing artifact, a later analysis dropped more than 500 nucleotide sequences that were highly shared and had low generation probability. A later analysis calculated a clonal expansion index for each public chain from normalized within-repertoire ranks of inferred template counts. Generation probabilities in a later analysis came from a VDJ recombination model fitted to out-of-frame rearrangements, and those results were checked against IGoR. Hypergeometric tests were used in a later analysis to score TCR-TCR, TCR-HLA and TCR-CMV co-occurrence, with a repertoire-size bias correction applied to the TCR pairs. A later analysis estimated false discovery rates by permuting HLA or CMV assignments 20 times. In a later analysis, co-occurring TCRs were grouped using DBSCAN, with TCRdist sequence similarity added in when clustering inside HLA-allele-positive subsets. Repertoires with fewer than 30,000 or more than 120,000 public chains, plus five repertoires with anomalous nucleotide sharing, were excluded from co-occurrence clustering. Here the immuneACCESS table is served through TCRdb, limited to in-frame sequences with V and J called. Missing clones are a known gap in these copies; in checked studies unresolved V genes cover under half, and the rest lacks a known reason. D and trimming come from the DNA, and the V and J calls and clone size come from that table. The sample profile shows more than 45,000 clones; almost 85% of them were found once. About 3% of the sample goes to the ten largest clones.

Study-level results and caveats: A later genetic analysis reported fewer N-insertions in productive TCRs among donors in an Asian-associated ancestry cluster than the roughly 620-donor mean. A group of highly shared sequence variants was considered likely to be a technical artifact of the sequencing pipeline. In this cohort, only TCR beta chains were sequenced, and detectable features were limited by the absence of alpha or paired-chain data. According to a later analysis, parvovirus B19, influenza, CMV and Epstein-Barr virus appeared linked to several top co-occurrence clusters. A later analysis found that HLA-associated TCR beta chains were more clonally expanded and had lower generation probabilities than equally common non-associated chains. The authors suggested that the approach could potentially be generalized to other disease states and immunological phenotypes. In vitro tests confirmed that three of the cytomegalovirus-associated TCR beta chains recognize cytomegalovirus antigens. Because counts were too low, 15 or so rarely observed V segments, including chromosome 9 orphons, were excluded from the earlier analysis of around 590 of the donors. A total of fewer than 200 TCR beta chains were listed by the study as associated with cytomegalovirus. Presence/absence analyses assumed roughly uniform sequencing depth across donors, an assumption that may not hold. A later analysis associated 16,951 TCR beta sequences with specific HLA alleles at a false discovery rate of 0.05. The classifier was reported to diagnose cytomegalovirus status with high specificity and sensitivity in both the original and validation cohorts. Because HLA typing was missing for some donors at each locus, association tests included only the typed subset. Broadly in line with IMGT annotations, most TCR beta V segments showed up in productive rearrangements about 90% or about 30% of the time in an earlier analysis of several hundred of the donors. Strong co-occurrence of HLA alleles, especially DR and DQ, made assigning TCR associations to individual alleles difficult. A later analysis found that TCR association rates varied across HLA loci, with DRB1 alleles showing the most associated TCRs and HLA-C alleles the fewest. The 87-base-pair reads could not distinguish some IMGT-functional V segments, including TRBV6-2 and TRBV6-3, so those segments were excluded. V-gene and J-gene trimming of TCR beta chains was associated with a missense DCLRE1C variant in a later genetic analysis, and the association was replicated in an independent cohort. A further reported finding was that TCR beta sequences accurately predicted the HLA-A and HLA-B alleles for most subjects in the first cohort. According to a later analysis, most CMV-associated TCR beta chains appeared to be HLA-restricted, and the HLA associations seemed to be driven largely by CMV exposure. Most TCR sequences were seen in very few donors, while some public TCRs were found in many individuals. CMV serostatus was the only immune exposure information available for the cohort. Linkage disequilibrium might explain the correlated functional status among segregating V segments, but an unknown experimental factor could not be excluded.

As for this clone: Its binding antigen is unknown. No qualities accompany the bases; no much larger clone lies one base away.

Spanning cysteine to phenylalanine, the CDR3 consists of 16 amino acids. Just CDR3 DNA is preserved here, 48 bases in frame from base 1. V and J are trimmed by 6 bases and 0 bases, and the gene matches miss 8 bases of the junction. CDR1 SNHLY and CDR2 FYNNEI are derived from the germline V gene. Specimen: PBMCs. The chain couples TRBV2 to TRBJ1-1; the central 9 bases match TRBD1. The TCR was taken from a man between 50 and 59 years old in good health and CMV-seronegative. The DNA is TGTGCCAGCAGGGTGGGACAGGGAAGAATGAACACTGAAGCTTTCTTT. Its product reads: CASRVGQGRMNTEAFF.